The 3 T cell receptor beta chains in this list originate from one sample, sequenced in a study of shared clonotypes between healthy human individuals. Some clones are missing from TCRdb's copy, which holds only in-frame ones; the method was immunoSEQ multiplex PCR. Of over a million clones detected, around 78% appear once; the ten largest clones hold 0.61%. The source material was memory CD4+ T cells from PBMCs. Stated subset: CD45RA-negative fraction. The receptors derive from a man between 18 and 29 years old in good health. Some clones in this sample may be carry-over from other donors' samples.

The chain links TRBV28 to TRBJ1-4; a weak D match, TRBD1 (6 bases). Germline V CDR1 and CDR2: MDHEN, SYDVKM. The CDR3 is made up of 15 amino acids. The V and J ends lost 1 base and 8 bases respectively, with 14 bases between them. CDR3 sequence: CASSLLQGSGEKLFF. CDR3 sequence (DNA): TGTGCCAGCAGTTTATTGCAGGGGTCAGGGGAAAAACTGTTTTTT.

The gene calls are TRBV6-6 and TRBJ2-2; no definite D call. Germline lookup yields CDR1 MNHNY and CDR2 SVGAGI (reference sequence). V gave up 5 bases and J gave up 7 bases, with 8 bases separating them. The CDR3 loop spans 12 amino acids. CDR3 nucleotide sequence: TGTGCCAGCAGTACTTGGGGCGGGGAGCTGTTTTTT. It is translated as CASSTWGGELFF.

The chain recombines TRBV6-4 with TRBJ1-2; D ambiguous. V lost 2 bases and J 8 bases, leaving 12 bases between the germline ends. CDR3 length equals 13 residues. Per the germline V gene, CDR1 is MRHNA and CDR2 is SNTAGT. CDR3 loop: CASSDDRLRGYTF. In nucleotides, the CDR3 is TGTGCCAGCAGTGACGACCGACTTCGGGGCTACACCTTC.